The T cell receptor beta chain under discussion was sequenced for a study of T-cell memory formation after mild COVID-19. Trimming cost V 4 bases and J 3 bases, with 8 bases left between them. The CDR3 extends over 12 amino acids. Germline assignment: CDR1 SGHRS and CDR2 YFSETQ. The table lists this clonotype with a few counts. Via MiXCR, TCRdb re-called the 5' RACE reads, giving one row per CDR3 protein. Here the sample spans 240,000 or so distinct CDR3 sequences, roughly 9.4% being singletons. This sequence originates from a man aged 18 to 29 who had mild COVID-19 (a few samples of this study predate the infection). Cell type and time point are not known. V and J are TRBV5-1 and TRBJ2-7; D unclear. Material for sequencing was PBMCs or a T cell subset sorted from them (not recorded which). CDR3 coding DNA: TGCGCCAGCAGCCTGACCGACTACGAGCAGTACTTC. Translating it yields CASSLTDYEQYF.